Each of the 5 T cell receptor beta chains below was sequenced from the same sample in a study of CD8+ T cells in alopecia areata. Indicated treatment: oral pan-JAK inhibitor, 5-10 mg twice daily. It was cDNA, reverse transcribed from extracted RNA, that served as the sequencing template. TCRdb keeps only in-frame clones here, not all; method: immunoSEQ multiplex PCR. The data show about 200,000 clones, 58% seen once. Source: CD4+ T cells sorted from blood, taken at week 24, from a patient treated with tofacitinib. Receptors were obtained from a human donor with alopecia areata.

A single count supports this clone. The chain uses TRBV30 and TRBJ2-7; TRBD2 matches at 10 bases. The J segment lost 5 bases and the V segment lost 4 bases, leaving 11 bases of the junction unmatched. Germline V lookup: CDR1 GTSNPN, CDR2 SVGIG (reference sequence). CDR3 length: 15 amino acids. CDR3 nucleotide sequence: TGTGCCTGGAAGGCCCTTCTAGCGGGAGTAAACGAGCAGTACTTC. Amino acids: CAWKALLAGVNEQYF.

This chain links TRBV4-3 with TRBJ1-5, with D perhaps TRBD1 (5 bases). From germline, CDR1 is LGHNA and CDR2 YSLEER. CDR3 length equals 14 residues. V lost 2 bases and J lost 2, with 7 bases in between. The CDR3 reads CASSQRDGNQPQHF. For the CDR3, the DNA is TGCGCCAGCAGCCAACGGGACGGCAATCAGCCCCAGCATTTT.

In nucleotides, the CDR3 is TGTGCCAGCAGCTTAGAGAGGGAACAAGAGACCCAGTACTTC. Its protein product is CASSLEREQETQYF. The chain employs TRBV7-2 and TRBJ2-5, with D possibly being TRBD2 (5 bases). Deletions cut 1 base from V and 2 bases from J, with 8 bases between. The CDR3 contains 14 residues. Germline V gene data show CDR1 as SGHTA and CDR2 as FQGNSA.

This clone was picked up one time. One end of the junction varies from germline; a read error may be responsible. V usage is TRBV7-2 and J usage is TRBJ2-5; 9 positions agree with TRBD1. The CDR3 covers 13 residues. The germline gives CDR1 SGHTA, CDR2 FQGNSA. The CDR3 here is CASSLGVVTGGNF. The CDR3 DNA reads as TGTGCCAGCAGCTTAGGAGTCGTCACAGGGGGCAACTTC. Full variable domain (outside the CDR3, taken from reference TRBV7-2 and TRBJ2-5): GAGVSQSPSNKVTEKGKDVELRCDPISGHTALYWYRQSLGQGLEFLIYFQGNSAPDKSGLPSDRFSAERTGGSVSTLTIQRTQQEDSAVYLCASSLGVVTGGNFGPGTRLLVL.

This clone was counted a few times. The chain combines TRBV14 with TRBJ2-7; unclear D gene. Trimming stripped 4 bases from V and 4 bases from J, with 5 bases between. The CDR3 is 11 residues long. CDR1 SGHDN and CDR2 FVKESK come from the germline V gene. In nucleotides, the CDR3 is TGTGCCAGCAGCCTAGGATACGAGCAGTACTTC. Encoded protein: CASSLGYEQYF.